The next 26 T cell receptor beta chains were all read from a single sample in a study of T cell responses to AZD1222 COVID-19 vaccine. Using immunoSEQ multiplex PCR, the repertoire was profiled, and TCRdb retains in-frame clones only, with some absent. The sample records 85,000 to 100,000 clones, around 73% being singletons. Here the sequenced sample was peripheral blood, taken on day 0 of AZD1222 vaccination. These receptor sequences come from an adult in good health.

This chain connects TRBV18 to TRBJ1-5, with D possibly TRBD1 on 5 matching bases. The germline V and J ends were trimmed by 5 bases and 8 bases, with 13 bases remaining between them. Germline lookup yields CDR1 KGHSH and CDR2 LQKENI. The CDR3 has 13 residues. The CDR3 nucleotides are TGTGCCAGCTCAGATGCTCAGGACAAGCCCCAGCATTTT. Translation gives CASSDAQDKPQHF.

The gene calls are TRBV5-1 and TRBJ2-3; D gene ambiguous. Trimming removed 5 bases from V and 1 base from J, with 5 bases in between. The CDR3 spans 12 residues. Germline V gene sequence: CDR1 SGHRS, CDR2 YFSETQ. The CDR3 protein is CASRTGTDTQYF. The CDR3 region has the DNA TGCGCCAGCAGGACTGGCACAGATACGCAGTATTTT.

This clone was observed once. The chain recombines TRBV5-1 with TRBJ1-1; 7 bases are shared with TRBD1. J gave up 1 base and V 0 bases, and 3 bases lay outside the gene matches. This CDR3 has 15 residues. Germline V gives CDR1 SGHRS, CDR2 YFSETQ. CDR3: CASSLVGTANTEAFF. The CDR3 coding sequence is TGCGCCAGCAGCTTGGTGGGGACAGCGAACACTGAAGCTTTCTTT.

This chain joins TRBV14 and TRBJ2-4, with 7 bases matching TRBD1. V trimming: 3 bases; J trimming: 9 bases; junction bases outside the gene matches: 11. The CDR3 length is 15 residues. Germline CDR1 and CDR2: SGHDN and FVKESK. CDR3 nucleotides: TGTGCCAGCAGCCAGGTCGGGAACAGGGGCAGCATTCAGTACTTC. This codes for CASSQVGNRGSIQYF.

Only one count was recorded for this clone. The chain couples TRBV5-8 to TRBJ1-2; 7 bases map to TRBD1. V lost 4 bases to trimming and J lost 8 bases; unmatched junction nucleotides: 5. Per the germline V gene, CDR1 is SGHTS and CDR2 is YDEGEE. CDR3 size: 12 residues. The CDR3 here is CASSLDRWGYTF. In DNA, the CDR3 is TGTGCCAGCAGCCTGGACAGGTGGGGCTACACCTTC. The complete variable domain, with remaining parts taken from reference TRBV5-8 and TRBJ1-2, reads EAGVTQSPTHLIKTRGQQATLRCSPISGHTSVYWYQQALGLGLQFLLWYDEGEERNRGNFPPRFSGRQFPNYSSELNVNALELEDSALYLCASSLDRWGYTFGSGTRLTVV.

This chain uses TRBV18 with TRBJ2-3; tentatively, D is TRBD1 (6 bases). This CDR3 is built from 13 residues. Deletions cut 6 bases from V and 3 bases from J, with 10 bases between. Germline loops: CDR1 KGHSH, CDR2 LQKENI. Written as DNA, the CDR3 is TGTGCCAGCTCCCAGGGGTGGACAGATACGCAGTATTTT. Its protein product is CASSQGWTDTQYF.

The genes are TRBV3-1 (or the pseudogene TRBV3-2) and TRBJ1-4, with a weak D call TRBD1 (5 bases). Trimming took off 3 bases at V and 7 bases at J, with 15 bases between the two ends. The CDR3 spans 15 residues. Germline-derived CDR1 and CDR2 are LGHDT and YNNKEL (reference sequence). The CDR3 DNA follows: TGTGCCAGCAGCCATTGGCGGGGCTCTAGTGAAAAACTGTTTTTT. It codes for CASSHWRGSSEKLFF.

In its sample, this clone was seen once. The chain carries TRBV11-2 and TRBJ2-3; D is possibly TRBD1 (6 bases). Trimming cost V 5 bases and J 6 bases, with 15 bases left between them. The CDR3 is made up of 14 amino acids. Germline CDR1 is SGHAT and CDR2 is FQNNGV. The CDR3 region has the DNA TGTGCCAGCAGCCCAACCCCCACAGGGGATACGCAGTATTTT. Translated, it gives CASSPTPTGDTQYF.

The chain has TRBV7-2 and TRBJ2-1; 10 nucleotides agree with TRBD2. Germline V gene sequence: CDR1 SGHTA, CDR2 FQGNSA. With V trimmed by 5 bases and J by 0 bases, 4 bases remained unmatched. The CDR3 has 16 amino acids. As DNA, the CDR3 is TGTGCCAGCAGCCAGGCTAGCGGGAGCTCCTACAATGAGCAGTTCTTC. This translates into CASSQASGSSYNEQFF.

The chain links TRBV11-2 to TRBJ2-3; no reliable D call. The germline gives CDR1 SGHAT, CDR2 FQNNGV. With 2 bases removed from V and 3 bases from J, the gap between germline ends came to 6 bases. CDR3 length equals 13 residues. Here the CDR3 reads CASSLSVTDTQYF. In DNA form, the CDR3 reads TGTGCCAGCAGCTTATCTGTAACAGATACGCAGTATTTT.

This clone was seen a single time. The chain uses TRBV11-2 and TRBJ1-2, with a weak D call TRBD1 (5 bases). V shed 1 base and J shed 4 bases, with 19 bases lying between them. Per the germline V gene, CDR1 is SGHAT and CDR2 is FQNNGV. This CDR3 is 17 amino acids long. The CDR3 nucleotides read TGTGCCAGCAGCTTAGCCATACCGGACAAGTTGTCCTATGGCTACACCTTC. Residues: CASSLAIPDKLSYGYTF.

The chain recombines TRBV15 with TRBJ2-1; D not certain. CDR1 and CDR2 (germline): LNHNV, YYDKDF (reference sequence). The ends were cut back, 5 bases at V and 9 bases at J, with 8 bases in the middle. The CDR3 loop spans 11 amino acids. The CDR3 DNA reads TGTGCCACCAGCGCGCACGGTGAGCAGTTCTTC. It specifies CATSAHGEQFF.

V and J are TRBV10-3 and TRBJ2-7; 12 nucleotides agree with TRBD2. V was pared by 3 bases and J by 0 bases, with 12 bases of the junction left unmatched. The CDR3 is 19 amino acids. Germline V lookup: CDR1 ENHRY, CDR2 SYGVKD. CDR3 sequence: CAISDGGEGTSGYSYEQYF. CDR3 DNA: TGTGCCATCAGTGACGGAGGGGAGGGGACTAGCGGGTACTCCTACGAGCAGTACTTC.

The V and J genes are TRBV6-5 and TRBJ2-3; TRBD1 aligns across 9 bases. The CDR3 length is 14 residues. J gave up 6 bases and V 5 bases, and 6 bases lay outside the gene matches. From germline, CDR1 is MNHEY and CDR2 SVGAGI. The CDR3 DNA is TGTGCCAGCAGTCGGGACAGGGAATCGGATACGCAGTATTTT. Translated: CASSRDRESDTQYF.

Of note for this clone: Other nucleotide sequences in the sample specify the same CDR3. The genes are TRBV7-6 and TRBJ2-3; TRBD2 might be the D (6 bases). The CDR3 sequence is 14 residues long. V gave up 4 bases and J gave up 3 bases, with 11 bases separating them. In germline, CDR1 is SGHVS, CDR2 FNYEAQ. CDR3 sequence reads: CASSSGTYTDTQYF. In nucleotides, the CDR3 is TGTGCCAGCAGCTCCGGGACTTATACAGATACGCAGTATTTT.

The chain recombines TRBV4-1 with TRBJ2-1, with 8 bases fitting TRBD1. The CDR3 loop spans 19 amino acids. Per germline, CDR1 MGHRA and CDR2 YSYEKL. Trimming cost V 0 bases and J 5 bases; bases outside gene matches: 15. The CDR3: CASSQDRDRGGYYDNEQFF. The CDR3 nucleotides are TGCGCCAGCAGCCAAGATAGAGACAGGGGAGGCTACTACGACAATGAGCAGTTCTTC.

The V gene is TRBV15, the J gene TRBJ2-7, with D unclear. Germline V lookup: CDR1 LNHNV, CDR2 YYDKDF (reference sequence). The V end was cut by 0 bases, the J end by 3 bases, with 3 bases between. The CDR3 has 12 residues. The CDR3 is CATSRDFYEQYF. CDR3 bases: TGTGCCACCAGCAGAGATTTCTACGAGCAGTACTTC.

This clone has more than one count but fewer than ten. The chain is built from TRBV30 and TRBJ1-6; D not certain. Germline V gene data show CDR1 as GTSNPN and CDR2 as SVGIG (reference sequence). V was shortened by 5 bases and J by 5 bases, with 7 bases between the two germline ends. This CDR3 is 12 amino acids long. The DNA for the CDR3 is TGTGCCTGGGGACGGAATAATTCACCCCTCCACTTT. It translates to CAWGRNNSPLHF.

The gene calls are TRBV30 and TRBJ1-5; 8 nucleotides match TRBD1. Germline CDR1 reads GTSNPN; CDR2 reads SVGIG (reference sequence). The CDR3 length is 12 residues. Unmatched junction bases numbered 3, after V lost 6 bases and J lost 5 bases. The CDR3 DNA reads TGTGCCTGCGACAGGGGTGATCAGCCCCAGCATTTT. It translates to CACDRGDQPQHF.

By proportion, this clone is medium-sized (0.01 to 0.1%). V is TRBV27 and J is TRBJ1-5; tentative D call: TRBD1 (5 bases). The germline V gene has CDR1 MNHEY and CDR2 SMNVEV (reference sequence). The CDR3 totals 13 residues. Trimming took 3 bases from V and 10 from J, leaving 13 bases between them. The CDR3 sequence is CASSFDSGGPQHF. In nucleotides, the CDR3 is TGTGCCAGCAGTTTCGACAGCGGCGGCCCCCAGCATTTT.

CDR3 in DNA: TGTGCCAGCAGCGTAGATCTGGGTAGCGAAAAACTGTTTTTT. It encodes CASSVDLGSEKLFF. The chain couples TRBV9 to TRBJ1-4, with D unresolved. Germline V CDR1 and CDR2: SGDLS, YYNGEE. Deletions cut 0 bases from V and 8 bases from J, with 11 bases between. The CDR3 extends over 14 amino acids.

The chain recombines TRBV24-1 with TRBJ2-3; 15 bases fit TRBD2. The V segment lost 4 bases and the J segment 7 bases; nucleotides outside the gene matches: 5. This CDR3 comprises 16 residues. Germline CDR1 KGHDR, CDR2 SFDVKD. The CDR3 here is CATSDPGLAGGYTQYF. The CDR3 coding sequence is TGTGCCACCAGTGACCCGGGACTAGCGGGAGGATATACGCAGTATTTT.

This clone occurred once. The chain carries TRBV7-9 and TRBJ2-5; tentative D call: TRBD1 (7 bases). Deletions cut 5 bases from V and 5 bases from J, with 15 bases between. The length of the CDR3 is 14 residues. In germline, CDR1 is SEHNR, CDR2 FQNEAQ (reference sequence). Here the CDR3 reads CASSEGAGWETQYF. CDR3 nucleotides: TGTGCCAGCAGCGAGGGGGCGGGATGGGAGACCCAGTACTTC.

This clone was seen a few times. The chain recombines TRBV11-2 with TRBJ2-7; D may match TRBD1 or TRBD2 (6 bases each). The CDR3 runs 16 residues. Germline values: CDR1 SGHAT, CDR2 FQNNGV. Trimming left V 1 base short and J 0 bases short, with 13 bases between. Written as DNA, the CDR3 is TGTGCCAGCAGCTTAGTCTACGGAGGGGGCTCCTACGAGCAGTACTTC. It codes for CASSLVYGGGSYEQYF.

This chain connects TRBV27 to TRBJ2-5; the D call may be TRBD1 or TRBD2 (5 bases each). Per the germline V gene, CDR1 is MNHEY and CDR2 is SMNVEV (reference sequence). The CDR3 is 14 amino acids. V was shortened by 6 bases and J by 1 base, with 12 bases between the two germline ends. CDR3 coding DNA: TGTGCCAGCAGGTTGGGGCTAGCCCAAGAGACCCAGTACTTC. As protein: CASRLGLAQETQYF.

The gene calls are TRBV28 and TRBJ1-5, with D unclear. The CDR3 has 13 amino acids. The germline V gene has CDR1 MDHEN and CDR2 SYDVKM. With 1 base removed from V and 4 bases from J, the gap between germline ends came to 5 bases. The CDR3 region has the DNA TGTGCCAGCAGTTTATTGAATAATCAGCCCCAGCATTTT. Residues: CASSLLNNQPQHF.